The T cell receptor (beta chain) under discussion was sequenced for a study of blood T cells in healthy people across ages. The sample holds a few counts of this clonotype. Its antigen remains unidentified. The CDR3 extends over 15 amino acids. Germline V CDR1 and CDR2: MGHRA, YSYEKL. V dropped 4 bases and J dropped 2; count of bases not matched to a gene: 8. A second PCR of about 6 to 12 cycles used a sample-barcoded 5' primer and a J-beta primer mix. At least 3 million CDR3-containing paired-end reads were obtained per sample. TCRdb ran MiXCR on the 5' RACE reads and lists one entry per CDR3 protein. Of more than 700,000 distinct CDR3 sequences listed, about 48% are singletons. General study results and limits: TCR beta diversity correlated strongly with naive T cell percentage. In long-lived donors, naive CD4+ cell counts and diversity exceeded those of aged donors.

Researchers collected roughly 9.8 milliliters of peripheral blood from every single donor. The source is a man older than 75 in good health. This chain connects TRBV4-1 to TRBJ2-7; 7 bases fit TRBD1. The sample taken for sequencing was blood. CDR3 nucleotide sequence: TGCGCCAGCAGCCCAGAGACAGGGCGGACCTACGAGCAGTACTTC. Its translation: CASSPETGRTYEQYF.